The TCR beta chain under discussion was sequenced for a study of naive and memory T cell subsets. Treatment described: skin biopsy from PPD injection site in Mantoux-positive individual. The library had UMIs added by 3' ligation of an oligonucleotide to TCR cDNA. Four PCR rounds used nested alpha and beta constant region primers plus the SP2 primer. Blood and skin TCR RNA was reverse transcribed with alpha and beta constant primers. Via MiXCR, TCRdb re-called the UMI-ligation and nested PCR reads, giving one row per CDR3 protein. The table includes about 37,000 distinct CDR3 sequences, approximately 11% detected once. This clonotype was seen at least ten times. Antigen unknown. Findings and limits, study-wide: Reportedly, tuberculin skin test sites gave far more TCRs than other biopsies.

CDR3 length equals 13 residues. Deletions cut 5 bases from V and 4 bases from J, with 8 bases between. Germline assignment: CDR1 MNHEY and CDR2 SVGAGI. J is TRBJ2-2 and V is TRBV6-5; a weak D match, TRBD1 (6 bases). This receptor was obtained from an adult in good health. The material was skin, obtained from a tuberculin skin test site. DNA for the CDR3: TGTGCCAGCAGTAACAGGGTCACCGGGGAGCTGTTTTTT. This codes for CASSNRVTGELFF.